This T cell receptor beta chain originates from a study of radiotherapy plus CTLA-4 blockade in lung cancer. The germline CDR1 and CDR2 sequences are SGHAT and FQNNGV. V was cut by 2 bases and J by 1 base, with 11 bases left in between. CDR3 length: 15 amino acids. TCRdb keeps only in-frame clones here, not all; method: immunoSEQ multiplex PCR. The data show approximately 100,000 clones, with around 86% seen just once and around 3% held by the top ten. As for this clone: The antigen is undetermined.

Ipilimumab-mediated CTLA-4 blockade plus focal radiation was given to patients having chemo-refractory metastatic non-small-cell lung cancer. Study-level findings and limits: Reported findings show early blood T cell clone dynamics, with interferon-beta, best predicted response. Among blood TCR repertoires after radiotherapy plus ipilimumab, tumor-derived clones expanded.

Sequencing used peripheral blood, obtained from a patient treated with radiotherapy plus ipilimumab. The source of this sequence is a human donor with non-small cell lung cancer who had a partial response to radiotherapy plus ipilimumab. The rearrangement links TRBV11-2 to TRBJ1-1; unclear D gene. The CDR3 sequence: CASSLWEATNTEAFF. In DNA form, the CDR3 reads TGTGCCAGCAGCTTATGGGAGGCGACGAACACTGAAGCTTTCTTT. Supplemented by reference TRBV11-2 and TRBJ1-1, the full variable domain reads EAGVAQSPRYKIIEKRQSVAFWCNPISGHATLYWYQQILGQGPKLLIQFQNNGVVDDSQLPKDRFSAERLKGVDSTLKIQPAKLEDSAVYLCASSLWEATNTEAFFGQGTRLTVV.